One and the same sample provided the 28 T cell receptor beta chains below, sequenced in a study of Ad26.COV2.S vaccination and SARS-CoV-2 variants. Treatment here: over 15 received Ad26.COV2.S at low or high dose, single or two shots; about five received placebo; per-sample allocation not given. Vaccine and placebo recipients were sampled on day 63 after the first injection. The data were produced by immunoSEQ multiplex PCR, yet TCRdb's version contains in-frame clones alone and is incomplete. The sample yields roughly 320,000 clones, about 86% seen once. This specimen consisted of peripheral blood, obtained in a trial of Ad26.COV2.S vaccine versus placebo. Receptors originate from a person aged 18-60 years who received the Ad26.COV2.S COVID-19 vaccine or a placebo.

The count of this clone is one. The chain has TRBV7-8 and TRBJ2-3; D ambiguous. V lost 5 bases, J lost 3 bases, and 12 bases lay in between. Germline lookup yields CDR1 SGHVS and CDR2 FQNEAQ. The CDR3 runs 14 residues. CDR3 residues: CASSPPQGTDTQYF. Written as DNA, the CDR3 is TGTGCCAGCAGCCCGCCGCAAGGTACAGATACGCAGTATTTT.

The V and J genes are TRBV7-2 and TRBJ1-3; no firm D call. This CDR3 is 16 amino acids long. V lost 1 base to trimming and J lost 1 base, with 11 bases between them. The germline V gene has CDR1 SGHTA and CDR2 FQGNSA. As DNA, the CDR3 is TGTGCCAGCAGCTTAGGGGCGGGAGTATCTGGAAACACCATATATTTT. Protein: CASSLGAGVSGNTIYF.

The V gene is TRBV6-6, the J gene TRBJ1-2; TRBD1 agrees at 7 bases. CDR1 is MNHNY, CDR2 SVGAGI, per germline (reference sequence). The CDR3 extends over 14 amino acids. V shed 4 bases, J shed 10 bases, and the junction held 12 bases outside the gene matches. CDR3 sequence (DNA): TGTGCCAGCAGTTCCTCCCGGGACAGACCATACTACACCTTC. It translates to CASSSSRDRPYYTF.

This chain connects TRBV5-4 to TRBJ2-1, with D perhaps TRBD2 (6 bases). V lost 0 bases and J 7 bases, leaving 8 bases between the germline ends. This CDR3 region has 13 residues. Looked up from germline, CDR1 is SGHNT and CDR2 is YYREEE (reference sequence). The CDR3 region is CASSLAGENEQFF. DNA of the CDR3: TGTGCCAGCAGCTTGGCGGGGGAAAATGAGCAGTTCTTC.

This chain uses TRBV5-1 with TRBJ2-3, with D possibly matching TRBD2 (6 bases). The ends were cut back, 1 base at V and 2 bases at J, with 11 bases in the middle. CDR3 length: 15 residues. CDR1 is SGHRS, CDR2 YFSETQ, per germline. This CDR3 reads CASSLFAGTTDTQYF. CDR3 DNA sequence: TGCGCCAGCAGCTTGTTTGCGGGGACCACAGATACGCAGTATTTT.

The CDR3 region is CASSIDGGAAEAFF. The CDR3 DNA is TGTGCCAGTAGTATAGATGGCGGGGCAGCAGAAGCTTTCTTT. This chain uses TRBV19 with TRBJ1-1, with a possible D match to TRBD1 (5 bases). Trimming took 0 bases from V and 8 from J, leaving 13 bases between them. From germline, CDR1 is LNHDA and CDR2 SQIVND (reference sequence). The CDR3 has 14 residues.

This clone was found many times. Written as DNA, the CDR3 is TGTGCCTGGAGGCAAAGGGGACCCCAAGAGACCCAGTACTTC. It is translated as CAWRQRGPQETQYF. The chain couples TRBV30 to TRBJ2-5, with D perhaps assigned TRBD1 or TRBD2 (5 bases each). The CDR3 consists of 14 residues. From germline, CDR1 is GTSNPN and CDR2 SVGIG (reference sequence). V gave up 3 bases and J gave up 1 base, with 12 bases separating them.

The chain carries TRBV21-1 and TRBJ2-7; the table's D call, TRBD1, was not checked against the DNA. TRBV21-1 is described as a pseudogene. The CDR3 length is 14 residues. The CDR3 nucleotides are TGTGCCGGACCACCGGGACAGGGTAAGTACGAGCAGTACTTC. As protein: CAGPPGQGKYEQYF.

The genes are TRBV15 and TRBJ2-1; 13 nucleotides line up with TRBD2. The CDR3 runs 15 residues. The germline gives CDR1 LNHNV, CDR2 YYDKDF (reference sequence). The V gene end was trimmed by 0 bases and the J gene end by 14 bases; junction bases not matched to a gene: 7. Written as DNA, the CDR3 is TGTGCCACCAGCAGAGATCCCACTAGCGGGGGGGCGAAGTTCTTC. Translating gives CATSRDPTSGGAKFF.

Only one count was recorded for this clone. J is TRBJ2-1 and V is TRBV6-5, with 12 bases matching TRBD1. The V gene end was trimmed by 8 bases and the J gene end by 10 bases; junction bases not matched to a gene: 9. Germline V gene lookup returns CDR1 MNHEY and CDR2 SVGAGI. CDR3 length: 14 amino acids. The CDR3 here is CASHPGQGAGEQFF. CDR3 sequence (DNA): TGTGCCAGCCATCCGGGACAGGGGGCCGGGGAGCAGTTCTTC.

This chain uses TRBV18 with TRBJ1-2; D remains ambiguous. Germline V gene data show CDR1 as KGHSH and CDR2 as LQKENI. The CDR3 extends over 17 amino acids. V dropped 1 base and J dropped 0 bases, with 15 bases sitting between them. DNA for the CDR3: TGTGCCAGCTCACCACTGGTTATGGCGGTCGCTAACTATGGCTACACCTTC. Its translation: CASSPLVMAVANYGYTF.

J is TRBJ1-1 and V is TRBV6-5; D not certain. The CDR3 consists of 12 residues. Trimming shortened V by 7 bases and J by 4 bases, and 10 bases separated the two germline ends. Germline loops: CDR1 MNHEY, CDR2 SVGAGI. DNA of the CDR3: TGTGCCAGCACCGTCAGCGGCACTGAAGCTTTCTTT. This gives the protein CASTVSGTEAFF.

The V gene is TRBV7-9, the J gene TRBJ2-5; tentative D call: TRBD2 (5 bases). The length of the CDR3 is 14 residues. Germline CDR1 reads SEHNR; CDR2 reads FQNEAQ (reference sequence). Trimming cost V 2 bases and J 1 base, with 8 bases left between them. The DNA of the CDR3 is TGTGCCAGCAGCTTATCGGGATTCCAAGAGACCCAGTACTTC. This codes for CASSLSGFQETQYF.

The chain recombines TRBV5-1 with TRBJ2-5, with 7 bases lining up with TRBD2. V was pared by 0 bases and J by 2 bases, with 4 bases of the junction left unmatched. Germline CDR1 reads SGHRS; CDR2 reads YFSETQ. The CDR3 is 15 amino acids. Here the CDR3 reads CASSLVVGGQETQYF. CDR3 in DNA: TGCGCCAGCAGCTTGGTTGTGGGGGGGCAAGAGACCCAGTACTTC.

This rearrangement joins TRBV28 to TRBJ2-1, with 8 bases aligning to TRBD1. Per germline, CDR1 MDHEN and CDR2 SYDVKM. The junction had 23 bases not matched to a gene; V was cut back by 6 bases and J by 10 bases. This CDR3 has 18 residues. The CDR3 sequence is CASSPPEKLAQGAREQFF. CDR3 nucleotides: TGTGCCAGCAGCCCCCCTGAGAAACTAGCCCAGGGGGCACGGGAGCAGTTCTTC.

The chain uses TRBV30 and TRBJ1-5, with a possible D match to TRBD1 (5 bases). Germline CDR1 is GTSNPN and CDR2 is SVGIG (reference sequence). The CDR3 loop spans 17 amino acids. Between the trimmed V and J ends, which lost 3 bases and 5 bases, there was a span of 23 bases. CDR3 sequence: CAWSGGWGSDIDQPQHF. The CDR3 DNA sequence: TGTGCCTGGAGCGGGGGATGGGGATCTGACATCGATCAGCCCCAGCATTTT.

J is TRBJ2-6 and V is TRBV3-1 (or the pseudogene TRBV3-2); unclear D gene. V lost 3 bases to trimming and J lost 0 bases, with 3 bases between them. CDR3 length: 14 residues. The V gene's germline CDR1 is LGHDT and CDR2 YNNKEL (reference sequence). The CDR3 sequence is CASSQFSGANVLTF. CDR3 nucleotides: TGTGCCAGCAGCCAGTTCTCTGGGGCCAACGTCCTGACTTTC.

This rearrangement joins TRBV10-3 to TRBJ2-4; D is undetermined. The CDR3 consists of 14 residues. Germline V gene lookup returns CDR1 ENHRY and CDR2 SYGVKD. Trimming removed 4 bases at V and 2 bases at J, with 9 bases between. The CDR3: CAISAGQTKNIQYF. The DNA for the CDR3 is TGTGCCATCAGTGCCGGGCAGACCAAAAACATTCAGTACTTC.

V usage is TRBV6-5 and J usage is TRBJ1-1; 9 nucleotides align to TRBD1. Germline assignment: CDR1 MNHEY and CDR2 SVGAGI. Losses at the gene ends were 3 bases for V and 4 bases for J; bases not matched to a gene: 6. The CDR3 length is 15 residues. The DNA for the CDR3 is TGTGCCAGCAGTTATTCGACAGGGGGGGGCACTGAAGCTTTCTTT. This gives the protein CASSYSTGGGTEAFF.

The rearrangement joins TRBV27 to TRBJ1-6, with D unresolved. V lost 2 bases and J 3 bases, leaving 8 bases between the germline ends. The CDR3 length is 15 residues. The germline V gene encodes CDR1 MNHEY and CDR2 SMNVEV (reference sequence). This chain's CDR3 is CASSLQQNYNSPLHF. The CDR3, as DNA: TGTGCCAGCAGTTTACAGCAGAACTATAATTCACCCCTCCACTTT.

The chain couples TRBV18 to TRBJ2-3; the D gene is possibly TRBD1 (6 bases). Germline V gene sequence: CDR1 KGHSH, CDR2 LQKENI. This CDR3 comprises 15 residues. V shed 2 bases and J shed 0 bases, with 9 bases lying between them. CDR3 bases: TGTGCCAGCTCACCAAGGACAGATAGCACAGATACGCAGTATTTT. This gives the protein CASSPRTDSTDTQYF.

The CDR3 sequence is CASSEGSSTYEQYF. CDR3 DNA sequence: TGTGCCAGCAGTGAGGGGTCCTCCACCTACGAGCAGTACTTC. The rearrangement joins TRBV2 to TRBJ2-7; D not resolved. V was trimmed by 3 bases and J by 2 bases, leaving 11 bases between them. CDR3 length: 14 residues. Germline values: CDR1 SNHLY, CDR2 FYNNEI.

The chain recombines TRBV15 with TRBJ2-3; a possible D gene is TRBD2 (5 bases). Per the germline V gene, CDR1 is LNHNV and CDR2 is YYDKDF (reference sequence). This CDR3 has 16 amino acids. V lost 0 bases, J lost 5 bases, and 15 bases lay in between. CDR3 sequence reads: CATSRDSYGVLDTQYF. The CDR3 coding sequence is TGTGCCACCAGCAGAGATTCTTACGGGGTGCTAGATACGCAGTATTTT.

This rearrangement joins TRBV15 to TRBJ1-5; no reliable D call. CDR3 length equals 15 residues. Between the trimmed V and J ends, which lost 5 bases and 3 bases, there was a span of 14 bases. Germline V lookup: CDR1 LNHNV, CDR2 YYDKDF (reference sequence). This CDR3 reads CATSHKDGPNQPQHF. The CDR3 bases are TGTGCCACCAGCCATAAGGACGGACCCAATCAGCCCCAGCATTTT.

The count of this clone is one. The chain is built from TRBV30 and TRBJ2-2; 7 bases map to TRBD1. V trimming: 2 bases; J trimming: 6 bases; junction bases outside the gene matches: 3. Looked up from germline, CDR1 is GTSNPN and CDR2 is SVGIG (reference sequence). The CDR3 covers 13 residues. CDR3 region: CAWSRQGAGELFF. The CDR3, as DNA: TGTGCCTGGAGTAGACAGGGCGCCGGGGAGCTGTTTTTT.

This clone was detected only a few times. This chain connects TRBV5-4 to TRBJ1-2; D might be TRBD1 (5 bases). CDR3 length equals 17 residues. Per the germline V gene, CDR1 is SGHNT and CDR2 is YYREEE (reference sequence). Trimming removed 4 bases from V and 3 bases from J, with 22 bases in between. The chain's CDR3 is CASSTEGAGFYDYGYTF. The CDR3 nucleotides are TGTGCCAGCAGCACCGAAGGGGCAGGGTTCTACGACTATGGCTACACCTTC.

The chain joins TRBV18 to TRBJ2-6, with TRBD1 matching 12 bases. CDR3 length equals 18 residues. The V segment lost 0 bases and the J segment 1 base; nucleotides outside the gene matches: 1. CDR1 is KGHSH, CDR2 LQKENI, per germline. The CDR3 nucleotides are TGTGCCAGCTCACCACCGGGACAGGGGGCGTCTGGGGCCAACGTCCTGACTTTC. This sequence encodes CASSPPGQGASGANVLTF.

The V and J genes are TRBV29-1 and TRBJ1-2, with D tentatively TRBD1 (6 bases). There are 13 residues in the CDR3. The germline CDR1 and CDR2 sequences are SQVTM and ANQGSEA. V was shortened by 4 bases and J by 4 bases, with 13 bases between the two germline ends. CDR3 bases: TGCAGCGTTGGGGCAGGGGTGGGCTATGGCTACACCTTC. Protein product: CSVGAGVGYGYTF.